These T cell receptor beta chains were read from a single sample in a study of T cell responses to AZD1222 COVID-19 vaccine. The data were produced by immunoSEQ multiplex PCR, yet TCRdb's version contains in-frame clones alone and is incomplete. The sample lists 46,000 or so clones; 65% to 80% were seen once. The sequenced sample was peripheral blood, obtained on day 0 of AZD1222 vaccination. The receptor source for this set is an adult in good health. The CDR3 runs from the conserved cysteine through the conserved F or W. A D gene is named only where the DNA matches it firmly. Clone sizes are given selectively: once, few, many, or a class where the clone is expanded.

V,size,J,D,DNA,CDR3
TRBV5-6,once,TRBJ1-4,.,TGTGCCAGCAGGGGGGCAGGGAACGATGAAAAACTGTTTTTT,CASRGAGNDEKLFF
TRBV28,few,TRBJ1-2,.,TGTGCCAGCCGGGACCGAGACTATGGCTACACCTTC,CASRDRDYGYTF
TRBV6-5,.,TRBJ1-1,.,TGTGCCAGCAGTTACGGTAGGGGACGCTTGAACACTGAAGCTTTCTTT,CASSYGRGRLNTEAFF
TRBV6-5,.,TRBJ1-1,.,TGTGCCAGCAGTTACTCGAGGGTAAACACTGAAGCTTTCTTT,CASSYSRVNTEAFF
TRBV7-2,.,TRBJ2-7,.,TGTGCCAGCAGCTTCGGCAGCACCTACGAGCAGTACTTC,CASSFGSTYEQYF
TRBV4-1,.,TRBJ1-6,.,TGCGCCAGCAGCCCCCGGACGGATTATAATTCACCCCTCCACTTT,CASSPRTDYNSPLHF
TRBV7-2,.,TRBJ2-3,TRBD2,TGTGCCAGCAGCGCAACCCTAGCGGGTCCGTACACAGATACGCAGTATTTT,CASSATLAGPYTDTQYF
TRBV7-9,few,TRBJ1-2,.,TGTGCCAGCAGCCCCCGTGAGGGGACCTATGGCTACACCTTC,CASSPREGTYGYTF
TRBV7-9,.,TRBJ2-3,TRBD1,TGTGCCAGCAGCTTATCCCGGGACAGAAGCACAGATACGCAGTATTTT,CASSLSRDRSTDTQYF
TRBV6-5,few,TRBJ1-2,.,TGTGCCACCAGAAAGGATGGGGCTAACTATGGCTACACCTTC,CATRKDGANYGYTF
TRBV20-1,.,TRBJ2-1,.,TGCAGTGCTAGGAGGGTGAGTGAGCAGTTCTTC,CSARRVSEQFF
TRBV2,.,TRBJ1-2,.,TGTGCCAGCAGTGGAGAGACATATGGCTACACCTTC,CASSGETYGYTF
TRBV10-2,.,TRBJ2-1,TRBD2,TGCGCCAGCAGTGAGACTAGCGGGGGTAGCTCCTACAATGAGCAGTTCTTC,CASSETSGGSSYNEQFF
TRBV6-1,.,TRBJ2-2,.,TGTGCCAGCAGTGAGTTAAGAGGGAACACCGGGGAGCTGTTTTTT,CASSELRGNTGELFF
TRBV12-5,.,TRBJ2-1,.,TGTGCTAGTGGTTCTGGACCGACCAATGAGCAGTTCTTC,CASGSGPTNEQFF
TRBV24-1,.,TRBJ2-5,.,TGTGCCACCAGTGATTTGAGGACAAACCAAGAGACCCAGTACTTC,CATSDLRTNQETQYF
TRBV9,.,TRBJ2-1,.,TGTGCCAGCAGCACGGGAGACCGATCTGAGAATGAGCAGTTCTTC,CASSTGDRSENEQFF
TRBV6-5,.,TRBJ1-1,.,TGTGCCAGCAGTAATCAGATGAACACTGAAGCTTTCTTT,CASSNQMNTEAFF
TRBV2,few,TRBJ2-2,.,TGTGCCAGCAGTGAGGGACTCCTGACCGGGGAGCTGTTTTTT,CASSEGLLTGELFF
TRBV5-8,.,TRBJ2-2,.,TGTGCCAGCAGCTTGGTTTGGGGGGCCACCGGGGAGCTGTTTTTT,CASSLVWGATGELFF
TRBV4-2,.,TRBJ2-6,.,TGTGCCAGCAGCCAAGATCTTTCAGGGGACCACTCTGGGGCCAACGTCCTGACTTTC,CASSQDLSGDHSGANVLTF
TRBV5-1,few,TRBJ1-6,TRBD1,TGCGCCAGCAGCTTCCGGCAGGGGGATAGTTCACCCCTCCACTTT,CASSFRQGDSSPLHF
TRBV16,.,TRBJ2-3,TRBD1,TGTGCCAGCAGCCACCTCGACAGGGGGCCTGATACGCAGTATTTT,CASSHLDRGPDTQYF
TRBV6-5,medium-sized,TRBJ2-3,TRBD1,TGTGCCGGAATGGCCGGGACAGACCCAGATACGCAGTATTTT,CAGMAGTDPDTQYF
TRBV11-2,few,TRBJ2-7,.,TGTGCCAGCAGCTCATGGGGGGCAGGGGGGCCTGACCCCTACGAGCAGTACTTC,CASSSWGAGGPDPYEQYF
TRBV11-1,.,TRBJ2-1,.,TGTGCCAGCAGCCGTTATGGGGGGACCTACAATGAGCAGTTCTTC,CASSRYGGTYNEQFF
TRBV6-5,.,TRBJ2-2,TRBD2,TGTGCCAGCAATCGGGGGGGCACCGGGGAGCTGTTTTTT,CASNRGGTGELFF
TRBV29-1,.,TRBJ1-2,.,TGCAGCGTTGAAGAAGCGCTAACAGGTTATGGCTACACCTTC,CSVEEALTGYGYTF